This T cell receptor (beta chain) was recorded in a study of T-cell memory formation after mild COVID-19. Germline CDR1 is SGHRS and CDR2 is YFSETQ. The CDR3 contains 14 residues. The V end was cut by 4 bases, the J end by 1 base, with 11 bases between. This clonotype has more than one count but fewer than ten. TCRdb fed the 5' RACE reads into MiXCR, producing one record per CDR3 protein. The sample includes around 340,000 distinct CDR3 sequences, around 13% of them seen just once. The TCR sequence derives from a man aged 18 to 35 who had mild COVID-19 (a few samples of this study predate the infection). Cell type and time point are not known. Sequenced input: PBMCs or a T cell subset sorted from them (not recorded which). The chain joins TRBV5-1 to TRBJ1-1; no clear D gene. The CDR3 protein is CASSRTVGNTEAFF. The CDR3 DNA follows: TGCGCCAGCAGCCGCACTGTAGGGAACACTGAAGCTTTCTTT.